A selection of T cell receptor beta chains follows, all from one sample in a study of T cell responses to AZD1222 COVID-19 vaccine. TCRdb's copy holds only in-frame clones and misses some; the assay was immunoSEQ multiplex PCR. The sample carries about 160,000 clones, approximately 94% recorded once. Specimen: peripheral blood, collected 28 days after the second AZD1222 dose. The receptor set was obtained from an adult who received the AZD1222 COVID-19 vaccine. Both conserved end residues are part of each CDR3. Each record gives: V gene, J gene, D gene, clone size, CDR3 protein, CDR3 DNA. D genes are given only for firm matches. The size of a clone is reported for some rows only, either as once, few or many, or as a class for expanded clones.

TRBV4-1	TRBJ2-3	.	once	CASSPTRTDTQYF	TGCGCCAGCAGTCCCACTAGGACAGATACGCAGTATTTT
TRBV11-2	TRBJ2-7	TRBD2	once	CASSSSSGFRPREQYF	TGTGCCAGCAGCTCTTCTAGCGGGTTTCGACCCCGGGAGCAGTACTTC
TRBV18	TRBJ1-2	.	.	CASSPAAGHLNYGYTF	TGTGCCAGCTCACCGGCGGCGGGACACCTTAACTATGGCTACACCTTC
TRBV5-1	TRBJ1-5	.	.	CASSTSPGPPRAGSNQPQHF	TGCGCCAGCAGCACCTCGCCAGGGCCACCCAGGGCAGGTAGCAATCAGCCCCAGCATTTT
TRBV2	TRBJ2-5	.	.	CASRGRQGQETQYF	TGTGCCAGCAGGGGGCGCCAGGGTCAAGAGACCCAGTACTTC
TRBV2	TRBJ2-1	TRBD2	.	CASSSGRGSYNEQFF	TGTGCCAGCAGTAGCGGGAGGGGGTCCTACAATGAGCAGTTCTTC
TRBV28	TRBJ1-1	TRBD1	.	CASSSGQGYFGTEAFF	TGTGCCAGCAGTTCAGGACAGGGGTATTTCGGCACTGAAGCTTTCTTT
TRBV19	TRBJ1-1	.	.	CASSRNLNTEAFF	TGTGCCAGTAGTAGGAATCTGAACACTGAAGCTTTCTTT
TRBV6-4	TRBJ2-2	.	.	CASSDSVGELFF	TGTGCCAGCAGTGACTCGGTCGGGGAGCTGTTTTTT
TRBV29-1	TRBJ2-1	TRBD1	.	CSVEGVEGQVFNEQFF	TGCAGCGTTGAAGGGGTCGAGGGACAGGTATTTAATGAGCAGTTCTTC
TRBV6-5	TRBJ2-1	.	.	CASSIDRGSYNEQFF	TGTGCCAGCAGCATAGACAGAGGCTCCTACAATGAGCAGTTCTTC
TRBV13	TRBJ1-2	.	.	CASSFGEGYGYTF	TGTGCCAGCAGCTTCGGGGAGGGCTATGGCTACACCTTC
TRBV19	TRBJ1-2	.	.	CASKAGAELGGYTF	TGTGCCAGTAAGGCTGGGGCGGAGTTGGGGGGCTACACCTTC
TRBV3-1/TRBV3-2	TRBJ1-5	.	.	CASSRNSNQPQHF	TGTGCCAGCAGCCGTAATAGCAATCAGCCCCAGCATTTT
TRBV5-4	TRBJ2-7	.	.	CASSLATSPYEQYF	TGTGCCAGCAGCTTGGCTACCAGTCCCTACGAGCAGTACTTC
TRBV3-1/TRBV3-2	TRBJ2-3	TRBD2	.	CASSQGTSRDTQYF	TGTGCCAGCAGCCAGGGGACTAGCAGAGATACGCAGTATTTT
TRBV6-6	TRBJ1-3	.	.	CASSYGPGSSGNTIYF	TGTGCCAGCAGTTACGGTCCAGGGAGCTCTGGAAACACCATATATTTT
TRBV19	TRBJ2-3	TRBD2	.	CASSTLGGVDTQYF	TGTGCCAGTAGTACCCTGGGGGGGGTAGATACGCAGTATTTT
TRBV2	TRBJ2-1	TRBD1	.	CATSGGNEQFF	TGTGCCACCTCAGGGGGTAATGAGCAGTTCTTC
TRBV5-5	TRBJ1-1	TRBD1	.	CASSPGQGAEAFF	TGTGCCAGCAGCCCCGGACAGGGGGCTGAAGCTTTCTTT
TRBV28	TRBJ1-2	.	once	CASSLVQSNYGYTF	TGTGCCAGCAGTTTGGTCCAGTCTAACTATGGCTACACCTTC
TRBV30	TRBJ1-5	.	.	CAWGLSGASQPQHF	TGTGCCTGGGGACTCTCAGGGGCCTCACAGCCCCAGCATTTT
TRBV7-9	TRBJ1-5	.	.	CASSYGALHQPQHF	TGTGCCAGCAGCTATGGAGCCCTCCATCAGCCCCAGCATTTT
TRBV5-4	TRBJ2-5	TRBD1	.	CASSFALGQGETQYF	TGTGCCAGCAGCTTTGCCCTCGGACAGGGAGAGACCCAGTACTTC
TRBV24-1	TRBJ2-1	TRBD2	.	CATSDRGLAGKGDEQFF	TGTGCCACCAGTGACCGGGGACTAGCGGGAAAAGGCGATGAGCAGTTCTTC
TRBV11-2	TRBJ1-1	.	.	CASSLEEAFF	TGTGCCAGCAGCTTAGAAGAAGCTTTCTTT
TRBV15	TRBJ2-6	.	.	CATSRESSGANVLTF	TGTGCCACCAGCAGGGAATCTTCTGGGGCCAACGTCCTGACTTTC
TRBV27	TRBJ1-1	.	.	CASSYRGGNTEAFF	TGTGCCAGCAGTTACCGTGGGGGAAACACTGAAGCTTTCTTT
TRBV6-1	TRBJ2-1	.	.	CASSEVAGTYNEQFF	TGTGCCAGCAGTGAAGTCGCAGGGACCTACAATGAGCAGTTCTTC
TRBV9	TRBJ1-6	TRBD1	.	CASSATGGPHSPLHF	TGTGCCAGCAGCGCCACAGGGGGCCCACATTCACCCCTCCACTTT
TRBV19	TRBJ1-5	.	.	CASTPGTSHNQPQHF	TGTGCCAGTACCCCAGGGACATCGCACAATCAGCCCCAGCATTTT
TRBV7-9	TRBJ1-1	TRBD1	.	CASSFSTGGLTFF	TGTGCCAGCAGCTTTTCGACAGGGGGCCTAACTTTCTTT